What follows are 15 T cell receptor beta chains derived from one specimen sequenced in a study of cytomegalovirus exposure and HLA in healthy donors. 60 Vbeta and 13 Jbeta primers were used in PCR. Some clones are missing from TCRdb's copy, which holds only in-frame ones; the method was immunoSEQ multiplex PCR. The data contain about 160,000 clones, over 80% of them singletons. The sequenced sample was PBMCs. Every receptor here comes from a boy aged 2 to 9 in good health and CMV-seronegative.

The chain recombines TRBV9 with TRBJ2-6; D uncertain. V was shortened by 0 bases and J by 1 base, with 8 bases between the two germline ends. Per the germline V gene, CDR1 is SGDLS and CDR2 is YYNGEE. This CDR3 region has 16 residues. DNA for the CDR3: TGTGCCAGCAGCGTAGGGCCGAGGTCTGGGGCCAACGTCCTGACTTTC. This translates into CASSVGPRSGANVLTF.

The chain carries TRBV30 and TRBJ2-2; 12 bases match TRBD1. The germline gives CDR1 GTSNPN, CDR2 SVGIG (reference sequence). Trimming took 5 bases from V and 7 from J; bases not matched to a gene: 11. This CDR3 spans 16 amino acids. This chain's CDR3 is CAWSNRDRGHGGELFF. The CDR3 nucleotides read TGTGCCTGGTCAAACCGGGACAGGGGGCATGGCGGGGAGCTGTTTTTT.

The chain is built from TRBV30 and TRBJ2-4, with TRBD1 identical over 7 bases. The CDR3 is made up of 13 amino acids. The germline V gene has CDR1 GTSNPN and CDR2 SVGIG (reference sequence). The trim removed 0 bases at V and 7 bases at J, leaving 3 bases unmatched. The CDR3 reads CAWSVTGVNIQYF. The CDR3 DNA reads TGTGCCTGGAGTGTCACAGGGGTGAACATTCAGTACTTC. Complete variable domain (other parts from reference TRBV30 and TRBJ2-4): SQTIHQWPATLVQPVGSPLSLECTVEGTSNPNLYWYRQAAGRGLQLLFYSVGIGQISSEVPQNLSASRPQDRQFILSSKKLLLSDSGFYLCAWSVTGVNIQYFGAGTRLSVL.

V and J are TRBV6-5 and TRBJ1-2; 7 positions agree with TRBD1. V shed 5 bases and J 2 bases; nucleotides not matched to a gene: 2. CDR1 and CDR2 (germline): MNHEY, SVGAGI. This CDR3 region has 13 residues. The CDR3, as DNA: TGTGCCAGCAGTAGGACAGGCAACTATGGCTACACCTTC. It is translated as CASSRTGNYGYTF.

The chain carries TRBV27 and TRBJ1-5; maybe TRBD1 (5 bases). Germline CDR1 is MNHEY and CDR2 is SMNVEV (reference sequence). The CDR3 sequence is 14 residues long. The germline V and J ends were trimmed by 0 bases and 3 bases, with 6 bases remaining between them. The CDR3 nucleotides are TGTGCCAGCAGTTTATCCAGGGTCAATCAGCCCCAGCATTTT. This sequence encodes CASSLSRVNQPQHF.

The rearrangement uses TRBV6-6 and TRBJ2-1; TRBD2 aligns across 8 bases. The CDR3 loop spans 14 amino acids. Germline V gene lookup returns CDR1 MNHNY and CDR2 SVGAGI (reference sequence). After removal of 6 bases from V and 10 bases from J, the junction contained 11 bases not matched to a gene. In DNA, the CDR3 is TGTGCCAGCAGGGATAGCGGGACGGGCGGGGAGCAGTTCTTC. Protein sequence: CASRDSGTGGEQFF.

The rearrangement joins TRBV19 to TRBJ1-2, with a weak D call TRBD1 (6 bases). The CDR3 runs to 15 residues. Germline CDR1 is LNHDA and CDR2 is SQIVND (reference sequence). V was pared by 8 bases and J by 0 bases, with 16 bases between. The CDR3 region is CASHPMGATNYGYTF. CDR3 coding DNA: TGTGCCAGTCACCCCATGGGGGCGACTAACTATGGCTACACCTTC.

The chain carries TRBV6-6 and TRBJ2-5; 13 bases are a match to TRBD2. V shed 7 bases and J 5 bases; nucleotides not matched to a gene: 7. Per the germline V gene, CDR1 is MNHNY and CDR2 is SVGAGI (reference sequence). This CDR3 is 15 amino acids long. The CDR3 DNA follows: TGTGCCAGCACCAAACTAGCGGGGGGGTGGGAGACCCAGTACTTC. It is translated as CASTKLAGGWETQYF.

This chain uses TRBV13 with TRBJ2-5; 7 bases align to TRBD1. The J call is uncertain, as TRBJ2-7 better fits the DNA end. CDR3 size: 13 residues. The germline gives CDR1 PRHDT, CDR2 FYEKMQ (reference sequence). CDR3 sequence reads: CASSGRDRTEQYF. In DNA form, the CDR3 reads TGTGCCAGCAGCGGCCGGGACAGAACCGAGCAGTACTTC.

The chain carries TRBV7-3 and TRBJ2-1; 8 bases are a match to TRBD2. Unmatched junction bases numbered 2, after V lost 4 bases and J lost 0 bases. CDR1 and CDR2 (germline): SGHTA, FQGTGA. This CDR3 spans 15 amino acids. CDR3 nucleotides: TGTGCCAGCAGCTATAGCGGGACCTCCTACAATGAGCAGTTCTTC. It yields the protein CASSYSGTSYNEQFF.

The CDR3 nucleotides read TGCGCCAGCAGCCAAGCGGCGACACATAACTATGGCTACACCTTC. Its protein is CASSQAATHNYGYTF. The chain joins TRBV4-3 to TRBJ1-2; D gene uncertain. From germline, CDR1 is LGHNA and CDR2 YSLEER. Trimming left V 1 base short and J 1 base short, with 10 bases between. The CDR3 has 15 amino acids.

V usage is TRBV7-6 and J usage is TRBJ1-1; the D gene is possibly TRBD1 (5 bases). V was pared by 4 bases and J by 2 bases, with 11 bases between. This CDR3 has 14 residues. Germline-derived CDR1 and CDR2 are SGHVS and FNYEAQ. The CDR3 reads CASSYEQVNTEAFF. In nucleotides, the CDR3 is TGTGCCAGCAGCTACGAACAGGTTAACACTGAAGCTTTCTTT.

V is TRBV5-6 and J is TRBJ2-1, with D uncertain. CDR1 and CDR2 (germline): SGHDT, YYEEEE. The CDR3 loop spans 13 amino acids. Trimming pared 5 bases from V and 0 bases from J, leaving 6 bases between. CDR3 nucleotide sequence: TGTGCCAGCAGTAGGAGCTCCTACAATGAGCAGTTCTTC. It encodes CASSRSSYNEQFF.

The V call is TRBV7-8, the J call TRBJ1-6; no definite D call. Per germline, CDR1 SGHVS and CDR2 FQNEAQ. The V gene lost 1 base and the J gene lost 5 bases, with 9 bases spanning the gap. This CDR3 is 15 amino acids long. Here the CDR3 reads CASSLEEGNNSPLHF. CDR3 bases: TGTGCCAGCAGCTTAGAGGAGGGAAATAATTCACCCCTCCACTTT.

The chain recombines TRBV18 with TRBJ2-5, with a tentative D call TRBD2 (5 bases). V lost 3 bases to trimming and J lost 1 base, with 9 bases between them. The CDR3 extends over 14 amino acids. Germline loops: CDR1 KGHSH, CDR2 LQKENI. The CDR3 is CASSPPGIQETQYF. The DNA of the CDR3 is TGTGCCAGCTCACCCCCCGGGATCCAAGAGACCCAGTACTTC.